In its sample, the clone carrying this TCR beta chain was seen many times. Its antigen remains unknown. The sample originates from a study of molecular identifiers for immune sequencing clone quantification. Study conclusions and caveats: Whereas clones above 20 RNA copies held under 1% of naive-cell molecules, they held over 98% of effector molecules.

Previously described methods and listed TCR primers were used for bulk TCR libraries. TCRdb re-analysed the PCR reads in MiXCR, keeping a single row per CDR3 protein. The sample carries around 480,000 distinct CDR3 sequences, about 20% recorded once. Using a CD8+CD4-CCR7+CD45RA+ phenotype, naive CD8 T cells were sorted. Sequencing was carried out using naive CD8+ T cells from blood, with Jurkat cell RNA spiked in. Stated subset: FACS-sorted CD8+CD4-CCR7+CD45RA+ naive T cells. The clonotype comes from a human donor in good health. Some libraries in this study had Jurkat cell RNA spiked in.

The CDR3 loop is CAISDEYTGELFF. In DNA form, the CDR3 reads TGTGCCATCAGTGATGAATACACCGGGGAGCTGTTTTTT. The rearrangement links TRBV10-3 to TRBJ2-2; D gene uncertain. CDR1 and CDR2 from the germline V gene are ENHRY and SYGVKD. There are 13 residues in the CDR3. The germline V and J ends were trimmed by 3 bases and 3 bases, with 5 bases remaining between them.